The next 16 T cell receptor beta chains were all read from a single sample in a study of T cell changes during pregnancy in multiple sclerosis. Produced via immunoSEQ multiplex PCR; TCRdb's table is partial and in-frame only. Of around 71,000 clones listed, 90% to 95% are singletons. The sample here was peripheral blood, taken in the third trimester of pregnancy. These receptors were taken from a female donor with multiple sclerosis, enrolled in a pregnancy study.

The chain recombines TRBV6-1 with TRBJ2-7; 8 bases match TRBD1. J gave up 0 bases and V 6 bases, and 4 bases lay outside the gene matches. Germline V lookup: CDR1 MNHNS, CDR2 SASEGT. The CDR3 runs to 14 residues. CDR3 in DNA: TGTGCCAGCAGGGAAACAGGGGGCTCCTACGAGCAGTACTTC. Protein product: CASRETGGSYEQYF.

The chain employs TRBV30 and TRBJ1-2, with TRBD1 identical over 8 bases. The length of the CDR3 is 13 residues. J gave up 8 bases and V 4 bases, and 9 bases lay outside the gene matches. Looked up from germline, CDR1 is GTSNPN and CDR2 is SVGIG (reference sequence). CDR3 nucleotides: TGTGCCTGGACCGCCGGGACAGGAGGCGGCTACACCTTC. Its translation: CAWTAGTGGGYTF.

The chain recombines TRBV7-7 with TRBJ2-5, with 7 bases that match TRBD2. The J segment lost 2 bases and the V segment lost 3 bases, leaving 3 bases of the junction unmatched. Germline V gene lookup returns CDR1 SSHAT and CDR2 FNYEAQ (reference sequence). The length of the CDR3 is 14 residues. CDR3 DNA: TGTGCCAGCAGCTTGTGGGAGGGGCAAGAGACCCAGTACTTC. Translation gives CASSLWEGQETQYF.

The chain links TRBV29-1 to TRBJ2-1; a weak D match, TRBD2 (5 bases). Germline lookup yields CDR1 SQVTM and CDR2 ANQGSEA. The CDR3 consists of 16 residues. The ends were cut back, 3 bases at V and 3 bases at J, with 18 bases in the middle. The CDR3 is CSVDPLWRAVYNEQFF. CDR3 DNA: TGCAGCGTTGATCCCCTGTGGCGGGCAGTCTACAATGAGCAGTTCTTC.

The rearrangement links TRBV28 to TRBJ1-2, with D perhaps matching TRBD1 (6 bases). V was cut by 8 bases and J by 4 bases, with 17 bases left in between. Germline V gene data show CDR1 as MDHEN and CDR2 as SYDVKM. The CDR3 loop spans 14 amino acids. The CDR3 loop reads CASQTRGLGYGYTF. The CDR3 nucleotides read TGTGCCAGCCAAACCAGGGGTTTGGGCTATGGCTACACCTTC.

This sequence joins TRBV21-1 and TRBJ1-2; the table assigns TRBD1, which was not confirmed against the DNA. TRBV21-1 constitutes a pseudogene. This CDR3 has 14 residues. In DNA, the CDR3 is TGTGCCAGCACGGGGACAGGGGAACGGGATGGCTACACCTTC. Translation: CASTGTGERDGYTF.

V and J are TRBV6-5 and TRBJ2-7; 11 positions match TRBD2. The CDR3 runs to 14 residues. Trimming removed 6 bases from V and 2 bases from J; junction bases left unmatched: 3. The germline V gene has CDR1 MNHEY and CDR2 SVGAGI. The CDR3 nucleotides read TGTGCCAGCAGCCGGACTAGCGGGCCCTACGAGCAGTACTTC. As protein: CASSRTSGPYEQYF.

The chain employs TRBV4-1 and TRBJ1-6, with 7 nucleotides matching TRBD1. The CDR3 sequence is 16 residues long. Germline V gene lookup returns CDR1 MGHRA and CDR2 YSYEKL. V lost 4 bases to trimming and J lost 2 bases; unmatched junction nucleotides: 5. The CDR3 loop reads CASSLIQGTYNSPLHF. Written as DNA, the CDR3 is TGCGCCAGCAGCCTAATACAGGGGACCTATAATTCACCCCTCCACTTT.

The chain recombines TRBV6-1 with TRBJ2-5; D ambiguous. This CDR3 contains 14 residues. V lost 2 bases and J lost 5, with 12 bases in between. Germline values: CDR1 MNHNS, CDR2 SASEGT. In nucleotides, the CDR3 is TGTGCCAGCAGTGAACATTATCCCCAGGAGACCCAGTACTTC. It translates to CASSEHYPQETQYF.

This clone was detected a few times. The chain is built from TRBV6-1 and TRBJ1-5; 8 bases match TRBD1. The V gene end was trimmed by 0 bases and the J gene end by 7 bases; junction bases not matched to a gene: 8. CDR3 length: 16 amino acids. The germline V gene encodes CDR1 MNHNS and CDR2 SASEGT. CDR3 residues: CASSEAGPDRVQPQHF. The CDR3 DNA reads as TGTGCCAGCAGTGAAGCGGGACCGGACAGGGTCCAGCCCCAGCATTTT.

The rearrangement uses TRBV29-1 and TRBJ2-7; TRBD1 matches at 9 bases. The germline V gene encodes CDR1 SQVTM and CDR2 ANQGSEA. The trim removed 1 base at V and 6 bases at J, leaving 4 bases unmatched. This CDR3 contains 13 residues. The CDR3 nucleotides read TGCAGCGTTGAAGGACAGGGGGTAATCGAGCAGTACTTC. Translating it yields CSVEGQGVIEQYF.

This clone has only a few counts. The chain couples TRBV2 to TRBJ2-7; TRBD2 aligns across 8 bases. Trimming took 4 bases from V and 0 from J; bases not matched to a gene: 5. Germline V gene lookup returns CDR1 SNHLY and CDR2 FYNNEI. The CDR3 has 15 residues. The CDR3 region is CASSVAGGVSYEQYF. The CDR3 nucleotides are TGTGCCAGCAGTGTTGCGGGAGGTGTCTCCTACGAGCAGTACTTC.

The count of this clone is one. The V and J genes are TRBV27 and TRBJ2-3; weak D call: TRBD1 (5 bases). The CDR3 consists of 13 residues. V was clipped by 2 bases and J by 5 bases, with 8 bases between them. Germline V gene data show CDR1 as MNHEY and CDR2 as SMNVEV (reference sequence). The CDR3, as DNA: TGTGCCAGCAGTTTAGAAGGGGAAGATACGCAGTATTTT. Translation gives CASSLEGEDTQYF.

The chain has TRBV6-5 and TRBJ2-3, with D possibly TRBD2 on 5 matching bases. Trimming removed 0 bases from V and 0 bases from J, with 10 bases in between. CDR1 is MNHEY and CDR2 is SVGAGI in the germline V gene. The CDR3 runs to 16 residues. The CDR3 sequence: CASSYSGDYSTDTQYF. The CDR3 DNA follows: TGTGCCAGCAGTTACTCGGGCGACTATAGCACAGATACGCAGTATTTT.

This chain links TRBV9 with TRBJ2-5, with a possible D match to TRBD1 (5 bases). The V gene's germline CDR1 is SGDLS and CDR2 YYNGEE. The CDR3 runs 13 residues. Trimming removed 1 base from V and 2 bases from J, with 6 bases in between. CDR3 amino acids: CASSVTGQETQYF. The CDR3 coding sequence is TGTGCCAGCAGCGTAACAGGACAAGAGACCCAGTACTTC.

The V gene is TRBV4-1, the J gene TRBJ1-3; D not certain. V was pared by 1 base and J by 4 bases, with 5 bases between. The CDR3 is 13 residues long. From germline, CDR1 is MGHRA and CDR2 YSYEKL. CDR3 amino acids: CASSQAGGNTIYF. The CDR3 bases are TGCGCCAGCAGCCAAGCGGGGGGAAACACCATATATTTT.